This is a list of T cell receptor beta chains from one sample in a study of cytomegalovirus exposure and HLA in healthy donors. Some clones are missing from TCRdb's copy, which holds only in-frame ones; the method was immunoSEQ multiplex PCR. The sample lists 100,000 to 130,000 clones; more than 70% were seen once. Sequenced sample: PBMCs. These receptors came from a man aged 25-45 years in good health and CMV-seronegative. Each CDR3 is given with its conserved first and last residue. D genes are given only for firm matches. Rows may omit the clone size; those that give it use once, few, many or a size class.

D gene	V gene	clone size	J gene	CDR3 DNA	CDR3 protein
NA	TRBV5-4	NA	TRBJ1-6	TGTGCCAGCAGCCAAAGTGGCGCTCCTTGGGGCAATTCACCCCTCCACTTT	CASSQSGAPWGNSPLHF
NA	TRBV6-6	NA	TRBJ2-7	TGTGCCAGCAGCCGCGCCGCCAGCGACGCCTACGAGCAGTACTTC	CASSRAASDAYEQYF
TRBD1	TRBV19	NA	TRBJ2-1	TGTGCCAGTAGTATAGATGGGACAGTCTACAATGAGCAGTTCTTC	CASSIDGTVYNEQFF
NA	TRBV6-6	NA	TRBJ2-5	TGTGCCAGCAGTTGGACCCGGGGGGCGACGGAGACCCAGTACTTC	CASSWTRGATETQYF
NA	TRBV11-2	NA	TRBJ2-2	TGTGCCAGCAGCTTCGTCTCGACAGCGAACACCGGGGAGCTGTTTTTT	CASSFVSTANTGELFF
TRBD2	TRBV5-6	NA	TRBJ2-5	TGTGCCAGCAGCTATTGGGGGGGACGAGAGACCCAGTACTTC	CASSYWGGRETQYF
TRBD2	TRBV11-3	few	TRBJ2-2	TGTGCCAGCAGCTTAGGCGGGGGGAACACCGGGGAGCTGTTTTTT	CASSLGGGNTGELFF
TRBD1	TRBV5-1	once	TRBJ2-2	TGCGCCAGCAGCTTGGAGGACAGGGCCACCGGGGAGCTGTTTTTT	CASSLEDRATGELFF
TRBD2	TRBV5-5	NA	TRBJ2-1	TGTGCCAGCAGCCGGGACGGACTAGCGGGAGAGATGCAGTTCTTC	CASSRDGLAGEMQFF
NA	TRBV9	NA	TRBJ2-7	TGTGCCAGCAGCGTAGGACCAGCGGCAACCTACGAGCAGTACTTC	CASSVGPAATYEQYF
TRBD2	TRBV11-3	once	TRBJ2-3	TGTGCCAGCAGCTTAGGAGCGGGGGGTTCCACAGATACGCAGTATTTT	CASSLGAGGSTDTQYF
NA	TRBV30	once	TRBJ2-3	TGTGCCTGGAGTGAAGGCAGGGACACAGATACGCAGTATTTT	CAWSEGRDTDTQYF
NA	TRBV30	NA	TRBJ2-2	TGTGCCTGGAGTGTACCCGGGAAGCTGTTTTTT	CAWSVPGKLFF
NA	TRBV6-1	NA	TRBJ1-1	TGTGCCAGCAACCAGGACAGAAACACTGAAGCTTTCTTT	CASNQDRNTEAFF
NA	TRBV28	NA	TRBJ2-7	TGTGCCAGCAGCACCCAGGAGGGTAGTATTAGAGAGCAGTACTTC	CASSTQEGSIREQYF
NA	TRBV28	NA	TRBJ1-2	TGTGCCAGCAGTTTATGGGGGAGGGCTGGCTACACCTTC	CASSLWGRAGYTF
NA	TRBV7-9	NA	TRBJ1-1	TGTTCCAGCAGCTTAGTTGGACTTGAAGCTTTCTTT	CSSSLVGLEAFF
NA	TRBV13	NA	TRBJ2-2	TGTGCCAGCAGCTTAGTGGGGGCGCTCGACACCGGGGAGCTGTTTTTT	CASSLVGALDTGELFF
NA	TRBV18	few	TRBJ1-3	TGTGCCAGCTCACCGCTCCGGTCCCACTCTGGAAACACCATATATTTT	CASSPLRSHSGNTIYF
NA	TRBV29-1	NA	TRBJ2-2	TGCAGCGTTCGAGGGGGAATTGGCACCGGGGAGCTGTTTTTT	CSVRGGIGTGELFF
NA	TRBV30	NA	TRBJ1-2	TGTGCCTGGAGAGTGGTTGACTCATATGGCTACACCTTC	CAWRVVDSYGYTF
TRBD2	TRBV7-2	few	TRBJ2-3	TGTGCCAGCAGCTCCCGACTAGCGGGACACACAGATACGCAGTATTTT	CASSSRLAGHTDTQYF
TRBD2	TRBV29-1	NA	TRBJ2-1	TGCAGCGAATCTAGCGGGAGTCTCGATGAGCAGTTCTTC	CSESSGSLDEQFF
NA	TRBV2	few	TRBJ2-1	TGTGCCAGCAGTGACCGCAGGGGCGGCGAGCAGTTCTTC	CASSDRRGGEQFF
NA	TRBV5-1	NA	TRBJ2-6	TGCGCCAGCAGCTTGGTATCTGGGGCCAACGTCCTGACTTTC	CASSLVSGANVLTF
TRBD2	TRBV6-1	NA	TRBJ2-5	TGTGCCAGCAGTGAAGCGGGCTGGACTAGCCGCGGCCATCGCGAGACCCAGTACTTC	CASSEAGWTSRGHRETQYF
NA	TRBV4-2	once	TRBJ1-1	TGTGCCAGCAGCCAAGTAGGGAGCCCTGAAGCTTTCTTT	CASSQVGSPEAFF
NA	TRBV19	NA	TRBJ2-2	TGTGCCAGTAGTATAGACGAGGGTCTGGGCGGGGAGCTGTTTTTT	CASSIDEGLGGELFF
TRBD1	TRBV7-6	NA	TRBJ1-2	TGTGCCAGCAGCAACCCGGGACAGGGGGTTGGCTACACCTTC	CASSNPGQGVGYTF
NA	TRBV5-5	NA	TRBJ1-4	TGTGCCAGCAGCCAGAAGACCCCTCAAAAACCCGGGGTAGTGAATGAAAAACTGTTTTTT	CASSQKTPQKPGVVNEKLFF
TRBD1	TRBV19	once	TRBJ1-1	TGTGCCAGTAGAGGACAGGGAACACCTGAAGCTTTCTTT	CASRGQGTPEAFF
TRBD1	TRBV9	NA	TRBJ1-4	TGTGCCAGCAGCGCCTACAGGGGTGGTGAAAAACTGTTTTTT	CASSAYRGGEKLFF
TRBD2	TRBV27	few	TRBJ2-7	TGTGCCAGCAGCGGGAGGGCCAACCCGGGCGAGCAGTACTTC	CASSGRANPGEQYF
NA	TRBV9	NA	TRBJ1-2	TGTGCCAGCAGCGTAGATTCCCACCGGGCAGGGTCCAACTATGGCTACACCTTC	CASSVDSHRAGSNYGYTF
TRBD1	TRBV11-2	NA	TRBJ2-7	TGTGCCAGCAGCTCCTCTATTATAAGCGAGGGGGCAAGGTCCTACGAGCAGTACTTC	CASSSSIISEGARSYEQYF
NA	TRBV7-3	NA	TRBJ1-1	TGTGCCAGCAGCCAGACACGAAACACTGAAGCTTTCTTT	CASSQTRNTEAFF
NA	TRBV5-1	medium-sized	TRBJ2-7	TGCGCCAGCAGCTTGCGACTTAGCCCCTACGAGCAGTACTTC	CASSLRLSPYEQYF
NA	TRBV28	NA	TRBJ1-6	TGTGCCAGCAGTCTTATCTCCGATAATTCACCCCTCCACTTT	CASSLISDNSPLHF
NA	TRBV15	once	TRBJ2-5	TGTGCCACCAGCAGAGATACAGGGTTGAAAGAGACCCAGTACTTC	CATSRDTGLKETQYF
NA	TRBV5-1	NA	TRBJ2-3	TGCGCCAGCAGCTTGTTTACATCAGATACGCAGTATTTT	CASSLFTSDTQYF
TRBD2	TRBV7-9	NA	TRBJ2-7	TGTGCCAGCAGTCCAACGAGCGGGGGCAGCGGGGGGACCTACGAGCAGTACTTC	CASSPTSGGSGGTYEQYF
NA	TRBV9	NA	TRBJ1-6	TGTGCCAGCAGCCCCCGAACAGACAGAAGGAGCTCCTATAATTCACCCCTCCACTTT	CASSPRTDRRSSYNSPLHF
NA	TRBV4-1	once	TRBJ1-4	TGCGCCAGCAGCCAAGCGGGGGAAGGCACTAATGAAAAACTGTTTTTT	CASSQAGEGTNEKLFF
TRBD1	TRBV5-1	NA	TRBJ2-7	TGCGCCAGCAGCGTGGACAGGTCCCTAACCTACGAGCAGTACTTC	CASSVDRSLTYEQYF
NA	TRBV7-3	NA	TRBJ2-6	TGTGCCAGCAGCTTCAGGGGCCCCTCTGGGGCCAACGTCCTGACTTTC	CASSFRGPSGANVLTF
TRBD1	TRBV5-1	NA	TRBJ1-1	TGCGCCAGCAGCTTGGAACCGGGACAGGGTATGAGGAACACTGAAGCTTTCTTT	CASSLEPGQGMRNTEAFF
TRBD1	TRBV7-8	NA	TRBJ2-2	TGTGCCAGCAGCTTAGCAGGGGACAGGCGCGCCGGGGAGCTGTTTTTT	CASSLAGDRRAGELFF
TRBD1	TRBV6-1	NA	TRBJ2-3	TGTGCCAGCTCTACCGGACAGGGGGCGGCAGATACGCAGTATTTT	CASSTGQGAADTQYF
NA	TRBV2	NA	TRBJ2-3	TGTGCCAGCAAACGAACCGGGACACCCAGGGTCGATACGCAGTATTTT	CASKRTGTPRVDTQYF
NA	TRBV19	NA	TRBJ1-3	TGTGCCAGTAGTATTTTCCTACAGGGCCGTGCGGGCACCATATATTTT	CASSIFLQGRAGTIYF
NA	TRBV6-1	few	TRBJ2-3	TGTGCCAGCAGTGAAATGGGTCAGGGCACAGATACGCAGTATTTT	CASSEMGQGTDTQYF
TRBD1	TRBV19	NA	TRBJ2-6	TGTGCCAGTACCGGCCCCCGGCAGGGGGCGGCCAACGTCCTGACTTTC	CASTGPRQGAANVLTF
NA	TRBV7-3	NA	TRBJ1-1	TGTGCCAGCAGCCCAACAGGGCAGAGCACTGAAGCTTTCTTT	CASSPTGQSTEAFF
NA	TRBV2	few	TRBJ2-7	TGTGCCAGCAGGACAACAGGGATATCCTACGAGCAGTACTTC	CASRTTGISYEQYF
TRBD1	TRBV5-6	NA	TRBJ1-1	TGTGCCAGCAGACGGACAGGGAGAGCGAGCGGTGAAGCTTTCTTT	CASRRTGRASGEAFF
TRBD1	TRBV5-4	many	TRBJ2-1	TGTGCCAGCAGCTCTCGGACAGGGGATAGAGGTGAGCAGTTCTTC	CASSSRTGDRGEQFF
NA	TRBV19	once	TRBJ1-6	TGTGCCAGTAGTAGGACCAGGGGCAATAATTCACCCCTCCACTTT	CASSRTRGNNSPLHF
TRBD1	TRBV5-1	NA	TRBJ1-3	TGCGCCAGCAGCGTACAGGGGGCAACTGGAAACACCATATATTTT	CASSVQGATGNTIYF
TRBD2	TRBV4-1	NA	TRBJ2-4	TGCGCCAGCAGCCAAGACGGGGGGGGCCTCGTGGAAAACATTCAGTACTTC	CASSQDGGGLVENIQYF